This T cell receptor beta chain was captured by sequencing in a study of identical twins. With V trimmed by 0 bases and J by 2 bases, 5 bases remained unmatched. The CDR3 contains 16 residues. Germline V gene data show CDR1 as LGHDT and CDR2 as YNNKEL (reference sequence). With template switching, a universal primer site was added, and the cDNA carried unique molecular identifiers. TCRdb fed the 5' RACE reads into MiXCR, producing one record per CDR3 protein. Here the sample spans approximately 260,000 distinct CDR3 sequences, approximately 8.3% being singletons. This clonotype occurred a few times. These data were likewise used in another study, on yellow fever vaccine responses in identical twins.

The rearrangement joins TRBV3-1 to TRBJ2-3; 7 bases fit TRBD2. Specimen: CD8+ T cells sorted from blood. The clonotype originates from a young woman in good health. DNA of the CDR3: TGTGCCAGCAGCCAAGATGCTAGCGGAATCACAGATACGCAGTATTTT. Translation gives CASSQDASGITDTQYF.